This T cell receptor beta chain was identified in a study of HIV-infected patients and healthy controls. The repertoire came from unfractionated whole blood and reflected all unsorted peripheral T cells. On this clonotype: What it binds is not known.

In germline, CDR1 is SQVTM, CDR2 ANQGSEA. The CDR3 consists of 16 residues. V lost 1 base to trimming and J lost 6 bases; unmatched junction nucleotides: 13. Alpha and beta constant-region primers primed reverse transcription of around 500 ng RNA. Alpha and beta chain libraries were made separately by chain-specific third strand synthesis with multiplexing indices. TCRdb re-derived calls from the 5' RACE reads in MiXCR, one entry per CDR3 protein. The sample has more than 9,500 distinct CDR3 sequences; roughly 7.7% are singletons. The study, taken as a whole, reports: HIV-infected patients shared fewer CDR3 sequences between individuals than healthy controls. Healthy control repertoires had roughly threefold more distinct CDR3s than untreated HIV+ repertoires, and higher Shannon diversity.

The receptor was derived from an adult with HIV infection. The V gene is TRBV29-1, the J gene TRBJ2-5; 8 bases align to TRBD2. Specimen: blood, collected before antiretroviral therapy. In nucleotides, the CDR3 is TGCAGCGTTGAAGCTAGCGGGTTGGGCCGGCCCAAGACCCAGTACTTC. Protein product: CSVEASGLGRPKTQYF.